This T cell receptor (beta chain) was profiled in a study of blood T cell repertoires in COVID-19. For the study at large: The study drew acute and convalescent COVID-19 samples from the United States, Italy and Spain. PBMCs, B-cell-depleted T cells, or T cells were the source of the cDNA or gDNA that made up the material.

Libraries were prepared by immunoSEQ multiplex PCR; TCRdb keeps only in-frame clonotypes and omits some of them. Of 300,000 to 350,000 clones detected, roughly 90% appear once; the ten largest clones hold roughly 6.8%. Recruited during active infection, patients (from Seattle) were subsequently followed longitudinally. With 0 bases removed from V and 1 base from J, the gap between germline ends came to 12 bases. The CDR3 loop spans 16 amino acids. Germline V lookup: CDR1 MNHNS, CDR2 SASEGT. Input material: peripheral blood. The chain joins TRBV6-1 to TRBJ1-2; D remains unclear. The clonotype was recovered from a woman in her 30s with COVID-19, enrolled during active disease. The CDR3 loop reads CASSEAPGEINYGYTF. In DNA, the CDR3 is TGTGCCAGCAGTGAAGCGCCCGGAGAGATTAACTATGGCTACACCTTC.